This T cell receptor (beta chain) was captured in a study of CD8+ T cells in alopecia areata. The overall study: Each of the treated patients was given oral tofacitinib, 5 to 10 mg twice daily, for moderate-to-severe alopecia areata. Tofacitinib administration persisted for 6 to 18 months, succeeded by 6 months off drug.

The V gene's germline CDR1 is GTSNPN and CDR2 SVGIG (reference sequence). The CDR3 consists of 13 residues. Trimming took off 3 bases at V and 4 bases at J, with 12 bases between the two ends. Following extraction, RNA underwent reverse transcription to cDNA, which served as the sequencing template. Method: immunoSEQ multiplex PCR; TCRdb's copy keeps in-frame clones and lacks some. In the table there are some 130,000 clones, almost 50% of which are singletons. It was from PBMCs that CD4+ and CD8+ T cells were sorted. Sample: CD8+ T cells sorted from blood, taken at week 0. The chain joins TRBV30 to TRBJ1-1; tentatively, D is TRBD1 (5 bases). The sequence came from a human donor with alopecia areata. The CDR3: CAWSPGGGTEAFF. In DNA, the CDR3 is TGTGCCTGGAGCCCCGGGGGTGGCACTGAAGCTTTCTTT.